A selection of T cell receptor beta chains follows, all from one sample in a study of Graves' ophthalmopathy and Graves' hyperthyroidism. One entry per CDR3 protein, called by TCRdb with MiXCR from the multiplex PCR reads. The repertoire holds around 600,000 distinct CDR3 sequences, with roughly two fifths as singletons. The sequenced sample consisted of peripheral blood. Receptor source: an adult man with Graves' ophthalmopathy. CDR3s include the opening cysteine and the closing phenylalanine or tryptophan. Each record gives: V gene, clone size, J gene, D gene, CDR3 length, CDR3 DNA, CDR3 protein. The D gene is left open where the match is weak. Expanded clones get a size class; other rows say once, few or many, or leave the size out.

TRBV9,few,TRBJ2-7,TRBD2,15,TGTGCCAGCAGCGTCGCGGGAGGGACTCCGTACGAGCAGTACTTC,CASSVAGGTPYEQYF
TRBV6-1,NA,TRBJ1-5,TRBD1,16,TGTGCCAGCAGTTTCAAAGGACAGGGGAGCAATCAGCCCCAGCATTTT,CASSFKGQGSNQPQHF
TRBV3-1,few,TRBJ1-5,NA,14,TGTGCCAGCAGCCAAGGCACAGTCAATCAGCCCCAGCATTTT,CASSQGTVNQPQHF
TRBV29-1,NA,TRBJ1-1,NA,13,TGCAGCAGTCCTAGGGGGGTTCGTACTGAAGCTTTCTTT,CSSPRGVRTEAFF
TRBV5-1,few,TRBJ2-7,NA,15,TGCGCCAGCAGCCCAGCCCCGGGACGGTCCTACGAGCAGTACTTC,CASSPAPGRSYEQYF
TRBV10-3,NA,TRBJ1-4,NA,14,TGTGCCATCAGTGTCACAGGTCTTAATGAAAAACTGTTTTTT,CAISVTGLNEKLFF
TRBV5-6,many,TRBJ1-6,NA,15,TGTGCCAGCAGCTTGGGGCGTAGTGCCGGGTCACCCCTCCACTTT,CASSLGRSAGSPLHF
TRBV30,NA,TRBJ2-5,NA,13,TGTGCCTGGAGTGTAGGCACGGGGGAGACCCAGTACTTC,CAWSVGTGETQYF
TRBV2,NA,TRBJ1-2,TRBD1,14,TGTGCCAGCGTTGAAGTCCAGGGGGCAAATGGCTACACCTTC,CASVEVQGANGYTF
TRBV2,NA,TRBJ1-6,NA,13,TGTGCCAGCACAGGGGACGCGACCTCACCCCTCCACTTT,CASTGDATSPLHF
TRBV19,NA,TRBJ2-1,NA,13,TGTGCCAGTAGTATGTCCTCATACAATGAGCAGTTCTTC,CASSMSSYNEQFF
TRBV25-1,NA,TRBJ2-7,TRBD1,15,TGTGCCAGCAGTTTCGATGGGACAGGGATCTACGAGCAGTACTTC,CASSFDGTGIYEQYF
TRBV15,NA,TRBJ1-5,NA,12,TGTGCCACCAGGGGAGACCTACAACCCCAGCATTTT,CATRGDLQPQHF
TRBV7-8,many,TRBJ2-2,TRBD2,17,TGTGCCAGCAGCAGACTAGCGGGGGGCCGGGGCACCGGGGAGCTGTTTTTT,CASSRLAGGRGTGELFF
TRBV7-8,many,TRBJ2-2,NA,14,TGTGCCAGCAGCTTACAGTCGAACACCGGGGAGCTGTTTTTT,CASSLQSNTGELFF
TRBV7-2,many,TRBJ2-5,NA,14,TGTGCCAGCAGCCCCCCGCGGCCCCAAGAGACCCAGTACTTC,CASSPPRPQETQYF
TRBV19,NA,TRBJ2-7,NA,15,TGTGCCAGCAGTTACTCCCCAGGATATGCCTACGAGCAGTACTTC,CASSYSPGYAYEQYF